These 27 T cell receptor beta chains came from one sample sequenced in a study of tumor and adjacent non-tumor tissue in lung cancer. The template was RNA from unsorted bulk tissue. This non-tumor lung sample came from over 3 cm beyond the tumor edge. A modified ARM-PCR protocol with three rounds of nested PCR amplified TCRbeta. TCRdb ran MiXCR on the multiplex PCR reads and lists one entry per CDR3 protein. The repertoire consists of 100,000 or so distinct CDR3 sequences, with roughly two thirds occurring once and the leading ten covering roughly 19%. The sequenced sample was distant non-tumor lung tissue. All receptors derive from a man aged 25-45 years with non-small cell lung cancer.

This clonotype appeared once. The conserved final phenylalanine or tryptophan is absent from the CDR3, which likely points to a read error. The rearrangement uses TRBV11-3 and TRBJ2-5, with 9 bases aligning to TRBD1. The CDR3 runs 14 residues. Per the germline V gene, CDR1 is SGHNT and CDR2 is YENEEA. The V segment lost 7 bases and the J segment 4 bases; nucleotides outside the gene matches: 7. The DNA of the CDR3 is TGTGCCAGCACCGGACAGGGGTTGAGAGAGACCCAGTACCTC. Translation gives CASTGQGLRETQYL.

For this clonotype: The CDR3 does not close with the conserved phenylalanine or tryptophan, likely indicating a read error. The chain links TRBV6-2 or TRBV6-3 to TRBJ1-1; D call uncertain. V was cut by 2 bases and J by 0 bases, with 10 bases left in between. This CDR3 has 15 amino acids. Germline lookup yields CDR1 MNHEY and CDR2 SVGEGT. Here the CDR3 DNA reads TGTGCCAGCAGTTACGGTGACCACATGAACACTGAAGCTTTCTCT. Protein sequence: CASSYGDHMNTEAFS.

For this clonotype: This may stem from a read error, because a much larger clone lies one nucleotide away. J is TRBJ1-2 and V is TRBV12-3 or TRBV12-4; no clear D gene. V lost 5 bases to trimming and J lost 7 bases, with 20 bases between them. The CDR3 is 15 residues long. In nucleotides, the CDR3 is TGTGCCAGCAGTCCGGCGATTAGCCAGGCCCTTGGCTACACCTTC. It yields the protein CASSPAISQALGYTF.

The chain carries TRBV7-2 and TRBJ2-5, with D possibly matching TRBD1 (6 bases). In germline, CDR1 is SGHTA, CDR2 FQGNSA. With 5 bases removed from V and 5 bases from J, the gap between germline ends came to 18 bases. The CDR3 is 15 amino acids. The CDR3 sequence: CASSLVQGLDETQYF. The CDR3 region has the DNA TGTGCCAGCAGCCTCGTTCAGGGGTTGGATGAGACCCAGTACTTC. Full variable domain (remainder filled in from reference TRBV7-2 and TRBJ2-5): GAGVSQSPSNKVTEKGKDVELRCDPISGHTALYWYRQSLGQGLEFLIYFQGNSAPDKSGLPSDRFSAERTGGSVSTLTIQRTQQEDSAVYLCASSLVQGLDETQYFGPGTRLLVL.

In the case of this clonotype: It may be a read error: a sequence one base away is much more abundant. This rearrangement joins TRBV20-1 to TRBJ2-7; TRBD2 might be the D (6 bases). Trimming stripped 6 bases from V and 1 base from J, with 16 bases between. Germline CDR1 and CDR2: DFQATT and SNEGSKA (reference sequence). The CDR3 is made up of 14 amino acids. The CDR3 protein is CSARISGASYEQYF. The CDR3 DNA reads as TGCAGTGCCAGGATTAGCGGAGCATCCTACGAGCAGTACTTC.

The J gene is TRBJ2-7, the V gene TRBV11-2, with D perhaps matching TRBD1 (5 bases). The V end was cut by 3 bases, the J end by 6 bases, with 18 bases between. CDR1 is SGHAT and CDR2 is FQNNGV in the germline V gene. CDR3 length: 15 amino acids. This chain's CDR3 is CASSFGGVRVGEQYF. CDR3 coding DNA: TGTGCCAGCAGCTTCGGTGGGGTCAGGGTAGGCGAGCAGTACTTC.

In the case of this clonotype: At one of its ends the junction is not consistent with the germline gene, which may arise from a read error. V usage is TRBV7-9 and J usage is TRBJ1-6, with D unresolved. CDR1 and CDR2 (germline): SEHNR, FQNEAQ (reference sequence). This CDR3 has 15 residues. The DNA of the CDR3 is TGTACCAGCAGCTTAGTCGGGCCCCCGGATTCACCCCTCCACTTT. Amino acids: CTSSLVGPPDSPLHF. The variable domain in full, with the rest retrieved from reference TRBV7-9 and TRBJ1-6, is DTGVSQNPRHKITKRGQNVTFRCDPISEHNRLYWYRQTLGQGPEFLTYFQNEAQLEKSRLLSDRFSAERPKGSFSTLEIQRTEQGDSAMYLCTSSLVGPPDSPLHFGNGTRLTVT.

About this clonotype: The CDR3 carries no conserved terminal phenylalanine or tryptophan, so it likely arises from a read error. The genes are TRBV20-1 and TRBJ2-5; 11 bases are shared with TRBD2. This CDR3 comprises 17 residues. Germline loops: CDR1 DFQATT, CDR2 SNEGSKA (reference sequence). The CDR3 DNA reads as TGCAGTACTAGAGACCTGATACTACTAGCGGGAGAAGAGACCCAGTACTTA. This sequence encodes CSTRDLILLAGEETQYL.

Notes on this clonotype: A much larger clonotype is one base distant, so this may be a read error. The chain links TRBV20-1 to TRBJ2-7; the D is unclear. This CDR3 contains 12 residues. The germline V gene has CDR1 DFQATT and CDR2 SNEGSKA (reference sequence). DNA of the CDR3: TGCAATGCTTCGATCGTACCCTACGAGCAGTACTTC. Its translation: CNASIVPYEQYF.

Concerning this clonotype: Relative to the germline gene, one junction end is altered; a read error may explain this. V usage is TRBV11-2 and J usage is TRBJ2-1; a possible D gene is TRBD2 (5 bases). Germline lookup yields CDR1 SGHAT and CDR2 FQNNGV. This CDR3 has 11 amino acids. CDR3 DNA: TGTGTCAGCGGACGAGCGGAGGAGCAGTTCTTC. Translated, it gives CVSGRAEEQFF.

In this sample, this clonotype turned up a few times. A much bigger clone sits one base away, suggesting this may be a read error. V gene TRBV5-5 combines with J gene TRBJ2-7; the D is unclear. The CDR3 spans 12 residues. Germline V gene sequence: CDR1 SGHKS, CDR2 YYEKEE (reference sequence). The CDR3: CASNLDRDEQYF. The CDR3, as DNA: TGTGCCAGCAACTTGGACCGGGACGAGCAGTACTTC.

About this clonotype: At one boundary the junction diverges from the germline segment, which might be a read error. The chain is built from TRBV24-1 and TRBJ2-2, with TRBD1 matching 10 bases. Germline values: CDR1 KGHDR, CDR2 SFDVKD. The length of the CDR3 is 14 residues. CDR3 sequence reads: CAIRQGAHTGELFF. The CDR3, as DNA: TGCGCCATTAGACAGGGGGCGCACACCGGGGAGCTGTTTTTT.

The sample holds a few counts of this clonotype. A much larger clone is a single base away; this may be a read error. The V gene is TRBV6-2 or TRBV6-3, the J gene TRBJ2-3; 10 bases match TRBD2. CDR3 length: 17 amino acids. The V segment lost 1 base and the J segment 2 bases; nucleotides outside the gene matches: 6. From germline, CDR1 is MNHEY and CDR2 SVGEGT. The CDR3 bases are TGTGCCAGCAGTTACTATTTCCTAGCGGGGGTCACAGATACGCAGTATTTT. Translation: CASSYYFLAGVTDTQYF.

Points on this clonotype: This could be a read error, since a much larger clone is one nucleotide away. V and J are TRBV4-2 and TRBJ1-1; D is undetermined. This CDR3 contains 13 residues. V was pared by 4 bases and J by 2 bases, with 8 bases between. CDR1 is LGHNA and CDR2 is YNFKEQ in the germline V gene. The CDR3 sequence: CASSPLFNTEAFF. DNA for the CDR3: TGTGCCAGCAGCCCCTTATTCAACACTGAAGCTTTCTTT.

Comments on this clonotype: This may be a read error: a much more frequent sequence differs by one nucleotide. The chain carries TRBV12-3 or TRBV12-4 and TRBJ1-5; D is unclear. There are 13 residues in the CDR3. The DNA of the CDR3 is TGTGCCTGCAGCACAGATAGCAATCAGCCCCAGCATTTT. The encoded protein is CACSTDSNQPQHF.

This clonotype was counted at least ten times. The J gene is TRBJ2-5, the V gene TRBV4-2, with D possibly being TRBD2 (5 bases). This CDR3 region has 15 residues. Trimming cost V 0 bases and J 1 base, with 9 bases left between them. Germline V lookup: CDR1 LGHNA, CDR2 YNFKEQ. CDR3 nucleotide sequence: TGTGCCAGCAGCCAAGATCGGCTAGCCCAAGAGACCCAGTACTTC. Translated, it gives CASSQDRLAQETQYF.

The chain couples TRBV11-2 to TRBJ2-4; weak D call: TRBD1 (5 bases). V was cut by 8 bases and J by 8 bases, with 19 bases left in between. Germline V gene lookup returns CDR1 SGHAT and CDR2 FQNNGV. There are 14 residues in the CDR3. The CDR3 DNA is TGTGCCAGCGACTTCACGGACAAGGGTCACATTCAGTACTTC. Translated: CASDFTDKGHIQYF.

Remarks on this clonotype: The junction departs from the called germline gene at one end, perhaps through a read error. CDR3 protein: CARSSLGGRGEQYF. The DNA of the CDR3 is TGTGCCAGAAGCTCCCTTGGAGGGCGGGGCGAGCAGTACTTC. The chain employs TRBV7-9 and TRBJ2-7; the D gene is possibly TRBD2 (6 bases). Germline V gene data show CDR1 as SEHNR and CDR2 as FQNEAQ (reference sequence). The CDR3 runs 14 residues.

This clonotype was recorded many times. The chain uses TRBV28 and TRBJ2-5; 10 positions match TRBD2. Germline assignment: CDR1 MDHEN and CDR2 SYDVKM. CDR3 length: 15 amino acids. Losses at the gene ends were 6 bases for V and 4 bases for J; bases not matched to a gene: 8. The CDR3 loop is CASRFLAGVGETQYF. CDR3 DNA sequence: TGTGCCAGCAGGTTCCTAGCGGGGGTAGGAGAGACCCAGTACTTC.

The V gene is TRBV29-1, the J gene TRBJ2-7; the match to TRBD2 covers 10 bases. The CDR3 runs to 18 residues. Germline V gene sequence: CDR1 SQVTM, CDR2 ANQGSEA. With V trimmed by 0 bases and J by 13 bases, 24 bases remained unmatched. The chain's CDR3 is CSVEDPSGSSFVSYENYF. The CDR3, as DNA: TGCAGCGTTGAAGATCCTAGCGGGAGTAGCTTTGTGTCCTACGAGAACTACTTC.

Comments on this clonotype: One end of the junction varies from germline; a read error may be responsible. The chain uses TRBV11-2 and TRBJ1-1; perhaps TRBD1 as D (5 bases). CDR3 length: 12 amino acids. Looked up from germline, CDR1 is SGHAT and CDR2 is FQNNGV. This CDR3 is CASSFYDSESFF. In nucleotides, the CDR3 is TGTGCCAGCAGCTTCTATGACAGTGAATCTTTCTTT.

The sample holds a few counts of this clonotype. A much larger clone lies a single base off, so this may be a read error. The V gene is TRBV12-3 or TRBV12-4, the J gene TRBJ2-2; D may be TRBD2 (5 bases). The CDR3 length is 14 residues. Here the CDR3 DNA reads TGTGCCAGCAGGAGCGGTCCTAACACCGGGGAGCTGTCTTTT. Protein sequence: CASRSGPNTGELSF.

The chain joins TRBV20-1 to TRBJ2-7; D possibly uses TRBD1 or TRBD2 (5 bases each). V dropped 0 bases and J dropped 0 bases, with 18 bases sitting between them. This CDR3 region has 17 residues. Germline-derived CDR1 and CDR2 are DFQATT and SNEGSKA (reference sequence). CDR3 protein: CSARDPSEGRGSYEQYF. The CDR3 DNA is TGCAGTGCTAGAGACCCGTCAGAGGGGCGAGGCTCCTACGAGCAGTACTTC.

At least ten counts were recorded for this clonotype. V usage is TRBV5-5 and J usage is TRBJ2-7; D unclear. Germline CDR1 SGHKS, CDR2 YYEKEE (reference sequence). Trimming removed 4 bases from V and 2 bases from J, with 13 bases in between. The CDR3 loop spans 14 amino acids. The CDR3 DNA is TGTGCCAGCAGCCCCTTTAGCAAGGCCTACGAGCAGTACTTC. Translated: CASSPFSKAYEQYF.

In its sample, this clonotype was seen many times. This CDR3 is CASSRTLARGYTF. CDR3 nucleotides: TGTGCCAGCAGTCGGACTCTCGCGCGAGGCTACACCTTC. V and J are TRBV6-5 and TRBJ1-2; unclear D gene. Germline assignment: CDR1 MNHEY and CDR2 SVGAGI. Between the trimmed V and J ends, which lost 5 bases and 8 bases, there was a span of 15 bases. This CDR3 is built from 13 residues.

This clonotype was detected only a few times. A much larger clone is a single base away; this may be a read error. The V gene is TRBV5-1, the J gene TRBJ2-3, with TRBD1 matching over 8 bases. V lost 0 bases and J lost 5; bases outside the gene matches: 8. CDR1 SGHRS and CDR2 YFSETQ come from the germline V gene. The CDR3 has 16 amino acids. The DNA for the CDR3 is TGCGCCAGCAGCTTGGCCGGACAGGGAGGCATAGATACGCAGTATTTT. Translated, it gives CASSLAGQGGIDTQYF. Full variable domain (missing parts from reference TRBV5-1 and TRBJ2-3): KAGVTQTPRYLIKTRGQQVTLSCSPISGHRSVSWYQQTPGQGLQFLFEYFSETQRNKGNFPGRFSGRQFSNSRSEMNVSTLELGDSALYLCASSLAGQGGIDTQYFGPGTRLTVL.

The V gene is TRBV11-1, the J gene TRBJ1-1; D unresolved. The V and J ends lost 6 bases and 8 bases respectively, with 19 bases between them. The germline V gene encodes CDR1 SGHAT and CDR2 FQDESV (reference sequence). This CDR3 has 14 residues. The CDR3 bases are TGTGCCAGCAGTTTACAAGCGCTGAAGACGGAAGCTTTCTTT. It yields the protein CASSLQALKTEAFF.